A single sample is the source of the 27 T cell receptor beta chains below, sequenced in a study of cytotoxic CD8 clonotypes in ibrutinib-treated CLL. Clones were read by immunoSEQ multiplex PCR, and TCRdb kept only the in-frame ones, dropping some. The sample lists around 330,000 clones; approximately 67% were seen once. The input for sequencing was PBMCs, taken after 36 months of ibrutinib treatment. The receptors were gathered from a human donor with chronic lymphocytic leukemia.

Regarding this clone: One end of the junction does not line up with germline, which may come from a read error. The genes are TRBV7-8 and TRBJ1-2; D is uncertain. The germline gives CDR1 SGHVS, CDR2 FQNEAQ. The CDR3 sequence is 16 residues long. The CDR3 DNA is TGTGCCAGCAGCTTAGTAGCGGGCCGTCGACCCTATAGCTACACCTTC. It codes for CASSLVAGRRPYSYTF.

Note on this clone: This same CDR3 is encoded by further DNA sequences in the sample. The genes are TRBV18 and TRBJ2-1; a weak D match, TRBD2 (5 bases). CDR3 length equals 14 residues. The germline V gene encodes CDR1 KGHSH and CDR2 LQKENI. Trimming cost V 3 bases and J 3 bases, with 9 bases left between them. CDR3 coding DNA: TGTGCCAGCTCACCTGGAGGCGGCTACAATGAGCAGTTCTTC. Translation gives CASSPGGGYNEQFF.

Only a few counts were recorded for this clone. The rearrangement joins TRBV4-1 to TRBJ2-3; TRBD2 matches 7 bases. This CDR3 contains 15 residues. Germline-derived CDR1 and CDR2 are MGHRA and YSYEKL. Trimming at V came to 4 bases and at J to 2 bases, leaving 6 bases not matched to a gene. CDR3 in amino acids: CASSRTGGSTDTQYF. In DNA form, the CDR3 reads TGCGCCAGCAGCCGAACGGGGGGTTCCACAGATACGCAGTATTTT.

The chain couples TRBV7-2 to TRBJ2-5, with 9 nucleotides matching TRBD1. CDR1 is SGHTA and CDR2 is FQGNSA in the germline V gene. The CDR3 consists of 15 residues. V dropped 2 bases and J dropped 5; count of bases not matched to a gene: 6. CDR3 loop: CASSLRQGEGETQYF. The CDR3 coding sequence is TGTGCCAGCAGCTTAAGACAGGGGGAGGGGGAGACCCAGTACTTC. Filled out from reference TRBV7-2 and TRBJ2-5, the complete variable domain reads GAGVSQSPSNKVTEKGKDVELRCDPISGHTALYWYRQSLGQGLEFLIYFQGNSAPDKSGLPSDRFSAERTGGSVSTLTIQRTQQEDSAVYLCASSLRQGEGETQYFGPGTRLLVL.

This clone has only a few counts. The chain couples TRBV19 to TRBJ2-3; D gene uncertain. CDR1 and CDR2 from the germline V gene are LNHDA and SQIVND (reference sequence). The ends were cut back, 3 bases at V and 2 bases at J, with 6 bases in the middle. This CDR3 contains 13 residues. CDR3 sequence: CASSIVHTDTQYF. CDR3 DNA sequence: TGTGCCAGTAGTATCGTCCACACAGATACGCAGTATTTT.

CDR3 residues: CASSLWLGQGGDTQYF. CDR3 coding DNA: TGTGCCAGCAGCTTATGGTTGGGACAGGGGGGGGATACGCAGTATTTT. This sequence joins TRBV7-8 and TRBJ2-3, with 11 bases aligning to TRBD1. The CDR3 spans 16 residues. V lost 2 bases to trimming and J lost 6 bases; unmatched junction nucleotides: 7. CDR1 and CDR2 from the germline V gene are SGHVS and FQNEAQ.

A single count supports this clone. The chain carries TRBV6-1 and TRBJ1-5; D gene ambiguous. This CDR3 has 13 residues. The V and J ends lost 0 bases and 6 bases respectively, with 6 bases between them. The germline gives CDR1 MNHNS, CDR2 SASEGT. DNA of the CDR3: TGTGCCAGCAGTGAAGCGTGGACTCAGCCCCAGCATTTT. Protein sequence: CASSEAWTQPQHF.

The chain has TRBV7-9 and TRBJ2-7; 15 positions match TRBD2. Germline V gene data show CDR1 as SEHNR and CDR2 as FQNEAQ (reference sequence). The CDR3 contains 19 residues. The trim removed 6 bases at V and 2 bases at J, leaving 14 bases unmatched. The CDR3: CASRALVGLAGGPAYEQYF. In DNA, the CDR3 is TGTGCCAGCAGGGCTTTGGTCGGACTAGCGGGAGGGCCCGCCTACGAGCAGTACTTC.

The chain links TRBV6-1 to TRBJ1-1; D gene ambiguous. CDR3 length: 14 amino acids. The germline V and J ends were trimmed by 3 bases and 3 bases, with 11 bases remaining between them. Germline V CDR1 and CDR2: MNHNS, SASEGT. In DNA form, the CDR3 reads TGTGCCAGCAGTGAGTTTGTCGCCCACACTGAAGCTTTCTTT. Protein: CASSEFVAHTEAFF.

The V call is TRBV28, the J call TRBJ2-7; no clear D gene. The CDR3 is 15 residues long. Germline V CDR1 and CDR2: MDHEN, SYDVKM. V was clipped by 2 bases and J by 0 bases, with 11 bases between them. The CDR3 DNA is TGTGCCAGCAGTTTACTGGGCAATCCCTCCTACGAGCAGTACTTC. Residues: CASSLLGNPSYEQYF. Supplemented by reference TRBV28 and TRBJ2-7, the full variable domain reads DVKVTQSSRYLVKRTGEKVFLECVQDMDHENMFWYRQDPGLGLRLIYFSYDVKMKEKGDIPEGYSVSREKKERFSLILESASTNQTSMYLCASSLLGNPSYEQYFGPGTRLTVT.

In this sample, this clone turned up a few times. This sequence joins TRBV7-3 and TRBJ2-2; D unclear. V gave up 1 base and J gave up 5 bases, with 11 bases separating them. Germline loops: CDR1 SGHTA, CDR2 FQGTGA. The CDR3 length is 15 residues. The CDR3 spells CASSLNPSETGELFF. CDR3 nucleotides: TGTGCCAGCAGCTTAAACCCGTCAGAGACCGGGGAGCTGTTTTTT.

CDR3: CSATTGLAGSEQYF. In DNA, the CDR3 is TGCAGCGCAACCACAGGACTAGCGGGATCCGAGCAGTACTTC. The rearrangement links TRBV29-1 to TRBJ2-7; 12 bases match TRBD2. Per germline, CDR1 SQVTM and CDR2 ANQGSEA. The CDR3 has 14 amino acids. Trimming took 7 bases from V and 6 from J; bases not matched to a gene: 10.

The chain has TRBV25-1 and TRBJ2-5, with D possibly TRBD2 on 5 matching bases. There are 15 residues in the CDR3. V was shortened by 1 base and J by 3 bases, with 12 bases between the two germline ends. Per the germline V gene, CDR1 is MGHDK and CDR2 is SYGVNS. The CDR3 sequence: CASSEFARVEETQYF. As DNA, the CDR3 is TGTGCCAGCAGTGAATTTGCGCGGGTGGAAGAGACCCAGTACTTC. Supplemented by reference TRBV25-1 and TRBJ2-5, the full variable domain reads EADIYQTPRYLVIGTGKKITLECSQTMGHDKMYWYQQDPGMELHLIHYSYGVNSTEKGDLSSESTVSRIRTEHFPLTLESARPSHTSQYLCASSEFARVEETQYFGPGTRLLVL.

There are a few counts of this clone. V is TRBV5-1 and J is TRBJ1-6; the D is unclear. Germline CDR1 is SGHRS and CDR2 is YFSETQ. The V end was cut by 4 bases, the J end by 7 bases, with 12 bases between. This CDR3 is built from 14 residues. The CDR3 loop reads CASSQTLGNSPLHF. The CDR3 nucleotides are TGCGCCAGCAGCCAGACGTTAGGGAATTCACCCCTCCACTTT.

A few counts support this clone. V gene TRBV14 combines with J gene TRBJ2-5, with no clear D. The CDR3 extends over 13 amino acids. The germline CDR1 and CDR2 sequences are SGHDN and FVKESK. V shed 0 bases and J shed 5 bases, with 7 bases lying between them. The CDR3 is CASSQEARETQYF. The CDR3 coding sequence is TGTGCCAGCAGCCAAGAAGCCCGGGAGACCCAGTACTTC.

The chain has TRBV15 and TRBJ2-5; 8 positions agree with TRBD2. There are 13 residues in the CDR3. From germline, CDR1 is LNHNV and CDR2 YYDKDF (reference sequence). Trimming took 6 bases from V and 4 from J; bases not matched to a gene: 4. Here the CDR3 reads CATSRLATETQYF. The DNA for the CDR3 is TGTGCCACCAGTCGACTAGCGACAGAGACCCAGTACTTC.

The CDR3 protein is CASSQDGDSLTEAFF. The CDR3, as DNA: TGCGCCAGCAGCCAAGACGGGGACAGTTTGACTGAAGCTTTCTTT. The J gene is TRBJ1-1, the V gene TRBV4-3; 7 nucleotides line up with TRBD1. Germline lookup yields CDR1 LGHNA and CDR2 YSLEER. The CDR3 sequence is 15 residues long. With V trimmed by 0 bases and J by 5 bases, 6 bases remained unmatched.

This clone was recorded a few times. This chain links TRBV29-1 with TRBJ2-6; D unresolved. CDR3 length: 13 amino acids. Trimming left V 4 bases short and J 0 bases short, with 4 bases between. Germline V gene lookup returns CDR1 SQVTM and CDR2 ANQGSEA. The CDR3 region has the DNA TGCAGCGTTGTGGGCTCTGGGGCCAACGTCCTGACTTTC. Encoded protein: CSVVGSGANVLTF.

This chain links TRBV5-1 with TRBJ2-7, with D maybe TRBD1 (5 bases). CDR3 length: 15 residues. CDR1 and CDR2 from the germline V gene are SGHRS and YFSETQ. Trimming pared 2 bases from V and 5 bases from J, leaving 17 bases between. This CDR3 is CASSFRWQGSNEQYF. In nucleotides, the CDR3 is TGCGCCAGCAGCTTCCGGTGGCAGGGTTCTAACGAGCAGTACTTC. Using reference TRBV5-1 and TRBJ2-7 for the parts outside the CDR3, the full variable domain is KAGVTQTPRYLIKTRGQQVTLSCSPISGHRSVSWYQQTPGQGLQFLFEYFSETQRNKGNFPGRFSGRQFSNSRSEMNVSTLELGDSALYLCASSFRWQGSNEQYFGPGTRLTVT.

The chain is built from TRBV7-2 and TRBJ2-4; TRBD1 matches at 7 bases. V shed 4 bases, J shed 7 bases, and the junction held 4 bases outside the gene matches. The germline CDR1 and CDR2 sequences are SGHTA and FQGNSA. This CDR3 has 13 amino acids. As DNA, the CDR3 is TGTGCCAGCAGCTCCGACAGGGTGAACATTCAGTACTTC. Amino acids: CASSSDRVNIQYF. The whole variable domain, filled in from reference TRBV7-2 and TRBJ2-4, reads GAGVSQSPSNKVTEKGKDVELRCDPISGHTALYWYRQSLGQGLEFLIYFQGNSAPDKSGLPSDRFSAERTGGSVSTLTIQRTQQEDSAVYLCASSSDRVNIQYFGAGTRLSVL.

This clone has just a few counts. Its ends do not fully match the called genes, so a read error is possible. CDR3 residues: CASSLEVSGRGLHF. The CDR3 DNA follows: TGCGCCAGCAGCTTGGAAGTTAGCGGGAGGGGCCTCCACTTC. This rearrangement joins TRBV5-1 to TRBJ2-7, with 11 bases lining up with TRBD2. Germline V lookup: CDR1 SGHRS, CDR2 YFSETQ. The CDR3 runs 14 residues. Variable domain in full (rest from reference TRBV5-1 and TRBJ2-7): KAGVTQTPRYLIKTRGQQVTLSCSPISGHRSVSWYQQTPGQGLQFLFEYFSETQRNKGNFPGRFSGRQFSNSRSEMNVSTLELGDSALYLCASSLEVSGRGLHFGPGTRLTVT.

The CDR3 loop is CASSLTSGSYNEQFF. Here the CDR3 DNA reads TGTGCCAGCAGCTTGACTAGCGGGTCCTACAATGAGCAGTTCTTC. The V and J genes are TRBV5-6 and TRBJ2-1, with TRBD2 identical over 9 bases. The CDR3 has 15 residues. The germline CDR1 and CDR2 sequences are SGHDT and YYEEEE. With V trimmed by 1 base and J by 1 base, 0 bases remained unmatched.

This clone was observed a few times. The gene calls are TRBV5-1 and TRBJ1-5; D might be TRBD1 (6 bases). V lost 0 bases to trimming and J lost 6 bases, with 10 bases between them. Germline CDR1 reads SGHRS; CDR2 reads YFSETQ. The length of the CDR3 is 14 residues. CDR3 bases: TGCGCCAGCAGCTTGGCACAGGGAGCTCAGCCCCAGCATTTT. This encodes CASSLAQGAQPQHF.

This clone appeared a single time. CDR3 protein: CASSQDADTGSYEQYF. The CDR3 DNA is TGCGCCAGCAGCCAAGATGCGGACACCGGCTCCTACGAGCAGTACTTC. The rearrangement joins TRBV4-1 to TRBJ2-7; D possibly corresponds to TRBD1 (5 bases). V gave up 0 bases and J gave up 0 bases, with 12 bases separating them. The CDR3 runs 16 residues. Germline lookup yields CDR1 MGHRA and CDR2 YSYEKL.

The chain joins TRBV19 to TRBJ2-7; a weak D match, TRBD1 (5 bases). The V gene lost 1 base and the J gene lost 3 bases, with 7 bases spanning the gap. Germline values: CDR1 LNHDA, CDR2 SQIVND (reference sequence). The CDR3 has 13 amino acids. The CDR3, as DNA: TGTGCCAGTAGTATAGCAGGGCACTACGAGCAGTACTTC. Translation gives CASSIAGHYEQYF.

J is TRBJ2-3 and V is TRBV7-6; D is perhaps TRBD2 (6 bases). The V end lost 0 bases, the J end lost 2 bases, and 12 bases lay between the germline ends. Germline lookup yields CDR1 SGHVS and CDR2 FNYEAQ. This CDR3 spans 16 amino acids. CDR3 nucleotide sequence: TGTGCCAGCAGCTTAGCTTGGACGGGAGTCACAGATACGCAGTATTTT. Its translation: CASSLAWTGVTDTQYF.

In its sample, this clone was seen once. The V call is TRBV11-2, the J call TRBJ2-2; 8 nucleotides agree with TRBD1. The CDR3 consists of 16 residues. The germline V gene has CDR1 SGHAT and CDR2 FQNNGV. V dropped 1 base and J dropped 4; count of bases not matched to a gene: 5. CDR3 DNA: TGTGCCAGCAGCTTAGGGAACAGGGGGAGCACCGGGGAGCTGTTTTTT. It is translated as CASSLGNRGSTGELFF.